The clone carrying this T cell receptor beta chain was recorded a few times. Its target is unknown. Deep-level settings were used for running the assay. Using ten immunoSEQ deep assay plates, investigators sequenced unsorted PBMC DNA. This table comes from immunoSEQ multiplex PCR, and its TCRdb copy is limited to in-frame clones, with some not included. Counted here are about 470,000 clones, roughly 80% occurring once; the ten biggest clones make up roughly 13%. Trimming pared 3 bases from V and 5 bases from J, leaving 5 bases between. The length of the CDR3 is 12 residues. CDR1 and CDR2 (germline): LNHDA, SQIVND (reference sequence). Recent vaccinations or acute infections were absent in the healthy HIV-negative adult donors. The data derive from a study of shared clonotypes between healthy human individuals. Notes on the study in general: Expectations were that clonotype sharing among donors would be affected by sequencing depth.

Sequenced material: PBMCs. The TCR was taken from a woman aged 35 to 49 in good health. Some clones in this sample may be carry-over from other donors' samples. The chain has TRBV19 and TRBJ1-5; D not resolved. The CDR3 is CASSIVYQPQHF. CDR3 bases: TGTGCCAGTAGTATTGTCTATCAGCCCCAGCATTTT.